The rows below give T cell receptor beta chains drawn from one sample of a study of response to subunit inactivated influenza vaccine. MiXCR, run by TCRdb on the RT-PCR reads, gives a single entry per CDR3 protein. The table lists 500,000 to 600,000 distinct CDR3 sequences, 13% of them singletons, with 10% to 15% in the top ten. The sample consisted of PBMCs from blood, taken around seven weeks after vaccination. These receptors were taken from a man aged 50 or older who received an inactivated influenza vaccine. Both conserved end residues are part of each CDR3. The order of the fields is D gene, clone size, V gene, J gene, CDR3 length, CDR3 DNA, CDR3 protein. D genes are given only for firm matches. Not all rows give a size; the values are once, few, many and, for expanded clones, a class.

d_call: TRBD2; clone_size: few; v_call: TRBV4-3; j_call: TRBJ2-4; cdr3_length: 20; cdr3_nt: TGCGCCAGCAGCCAAAAGACCGGGACTAGATTGAGTCGGGCCAAAAACATTCAGTACTTC; cdr3_aa: CASSQKTGTRLSRAKNIQYF
d_call: TRBD1; clone_size: many; v_call: TRBV29-1; j_call: TRBJ1-2; cdr3_length: 13; cdr3_nt: TGCAGCGCCAAGACAGGGGAAGACTATGGCTACACCTTC; cdr3_aa: CSAKTGEDYGYTF
d_call: NA; clone_size: many; v_call: TRBV4-1; j_call: TRBJ2-1; cdr3_length: 12; cdr3_nt: TGCGCCAGCAGCCAATTGGGTAATGAGCAGTTCTTC; cdr3_aa: CASSQLGNEQFF
d_call: NA; clone_size: NA; v_call: TRBV5-1; j_call: TRBJ2-5; cdr3_length: 15; cdr3_nt: TGCGCCAGCAGCTTGGACTGGACATTCCAAGAGACCCAGTACTTC; cdr3_aa: CASSLDWTFQETQYF
d_call: NA; clone_size: NA; v_call: TRBV20-1; j_call: TRBJ2-1; cdr3_length: 13; cdr3_nt: TGCAGTGCTACCCTATTAGTTGAGGGGGGGCAGTTCTTC; cdr3_aa: CSATLLVEGGQFF
d_call: TRBD1; clone_size: NA; v_call: TRBV20-1; j_call: TRBJ1-2; cdr3_length: 14; cdr3_nt: TGCAGTGCTAGCCCCCAGGGGGGACTTTATGGCTACACCTTC; cdr3_aa: CSASPQGGLYGYTF
d_call: TRBD2; clone_size: few; v_call: TRBV5-1; j_call: TRBJ2-1; cdr3_length: 13; cdr3_nt: TGCGCCAGCACCGGACTAGCGGCCAATGAGCAGTTCTTC; cdr3_aa: CASTGLAANEQFF
d_call: NA; clone_size: few; v_call: TRBV7-2; j_call: TRBJ2-7; cdr3_length: 14; cdr3_nt: TGTGCCAGCAGCTTAAACCTCGGGGGCTACGAGCAGTACTTC; cdr3_aa: CASSLNLGGYEQYF
d_call: TRBD1; clone_size: NA; v_call: TRBV9; j_call: TRBJ1-5; cdr3_length: 14; cdr3_nt: TGTGCCAGCGGTGGGACAGGGACTAATCAGCCCCAGCATTTT; cdr3_aa: CASGGTGTNQPQHF
d_call: TRBD1; clone_size: NA; v_call: TRBV2; j_call: TRBJ2-7; cdr3_length: 15; cdr3_nt: TGTGCCAGCAGCGACAGGGTTCTTTTAACTTTAGGGCAGTACTTC; cdr3_aa: CASSDRVLLTLGQYF
d_call: NA; clone_size: NA; v_call: TRBV6-2/TRBV6-3; j_call: TRBJ1-5; cdr3_length: 13; cdr3_nt: TGTGCCAGCAGTGACAGTTTCAATCAGCCCCAGCATTTT; cdr3_aa: CASSDSFNQPQHF
d_call: NA; clone_size: few; v_call: TRBV4-2; j_call: TRBJ2-5; cdr3_length: 15; cdr3_nt: TGTGCCAGCAGCCAAGTCCGCGGAACCCAAGAGACCCAGTACTTC; cdr3_aa: CASSQVRGTQETQYF
d_call: NA; clone_size: few; v_call: TRBV7-9; j_call: TRBJ2-7; cdr3_length: 16; cdr3_nt: TGTGCCAGCAGCCGATGGGGTGGAGGGGGCTTCCACGAGCAGTACTTC; cdr3_aa: CASSRWGGGGFHEQYF